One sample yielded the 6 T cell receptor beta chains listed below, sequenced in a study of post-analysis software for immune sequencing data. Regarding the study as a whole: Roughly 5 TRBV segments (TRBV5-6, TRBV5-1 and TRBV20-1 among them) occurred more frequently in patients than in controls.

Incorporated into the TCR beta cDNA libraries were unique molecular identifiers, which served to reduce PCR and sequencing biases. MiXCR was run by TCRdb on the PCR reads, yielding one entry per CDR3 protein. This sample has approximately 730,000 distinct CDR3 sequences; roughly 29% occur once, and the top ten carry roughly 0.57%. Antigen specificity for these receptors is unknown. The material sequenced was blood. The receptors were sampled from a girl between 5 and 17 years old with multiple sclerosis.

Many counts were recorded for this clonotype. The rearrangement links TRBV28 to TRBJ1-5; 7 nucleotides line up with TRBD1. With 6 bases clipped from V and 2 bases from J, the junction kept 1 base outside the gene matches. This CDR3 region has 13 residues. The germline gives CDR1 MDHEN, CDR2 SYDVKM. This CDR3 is CASSQGGNQPQHF. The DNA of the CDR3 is TGTGCCAGCAGCCAGGGGGGCAATCAGCCCCAGCATTTT.

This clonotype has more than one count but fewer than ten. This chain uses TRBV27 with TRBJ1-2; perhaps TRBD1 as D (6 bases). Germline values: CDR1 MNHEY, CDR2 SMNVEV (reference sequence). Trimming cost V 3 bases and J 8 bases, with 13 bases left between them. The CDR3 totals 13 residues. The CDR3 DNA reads TGTGCCAGCAGTTTCAGGGGATTCGACGGCTACACCTTC. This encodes CASSFRGFDGYTF.

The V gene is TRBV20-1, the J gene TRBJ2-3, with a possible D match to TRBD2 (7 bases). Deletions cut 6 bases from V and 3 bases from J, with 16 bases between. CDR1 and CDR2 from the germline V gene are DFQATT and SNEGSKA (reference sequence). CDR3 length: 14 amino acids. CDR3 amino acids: CSAPRGGVTDTQYF. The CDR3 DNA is TGCAGTGCACCGAGGGGGGGCGTAACAGATACGCAGTATTTT.

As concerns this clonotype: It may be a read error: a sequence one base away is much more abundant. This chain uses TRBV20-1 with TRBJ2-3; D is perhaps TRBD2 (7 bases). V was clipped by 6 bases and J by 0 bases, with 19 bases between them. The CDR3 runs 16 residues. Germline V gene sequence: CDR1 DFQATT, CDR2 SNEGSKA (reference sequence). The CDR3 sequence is CSAEGGGRYSTDTQYF. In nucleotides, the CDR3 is TGCAGTGCCGAGGGGGGGGGCAGGTACAGCACAGATACGCAGTATTTT.

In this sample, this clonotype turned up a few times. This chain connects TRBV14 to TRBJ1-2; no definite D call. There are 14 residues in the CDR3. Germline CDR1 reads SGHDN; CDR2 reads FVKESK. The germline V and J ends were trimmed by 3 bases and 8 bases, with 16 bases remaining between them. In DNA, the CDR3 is TGTGCCAGCAGCCAGATGGTCTATCAAGTGGGCTACACCTTC. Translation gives CASSQMVYQVGYTF. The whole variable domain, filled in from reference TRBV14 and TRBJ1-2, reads EAGVTQFPSHSVIEKGQTVTLRCDPISGHDNLYWYRRVMGKEIKFLLHFVKESKQDESGMPNNRFLAERTGGTYSTLKVQPAELEDSGVYFCASSQMVYQVGYTFGSGTRLTVV.

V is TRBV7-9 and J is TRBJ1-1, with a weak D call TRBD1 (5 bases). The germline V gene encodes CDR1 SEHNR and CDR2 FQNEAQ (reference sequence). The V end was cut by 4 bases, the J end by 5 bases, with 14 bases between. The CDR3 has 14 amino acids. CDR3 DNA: TGTGCCAGCAGCTCCCAGGGAAGTGGAACTGAAGCTTTCTTT. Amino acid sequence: CASSSQGSGTEAFF.